The clone carrying this T cell receptor beta chain was recorded a few times. Its antigen is currently unknown. The CDR3 covers 11 residues. Trimming took 7 bases from V and 1 from J, leaving 7 bases between them. Germline V gene lookup returns CDR1 SQVTM and CDR2 ANQGSEA. The data were taken from a study of human T cells and chemical hapten exposure. Study-wide background: Across samples, TCR yields varied, mostly owing to small differences in pooled library volumes.

The time point denotes: healthy volunteer bleed at 2 weeks. The study extracted total RNA from unfractionated whole blood. Whole-study findings and limits: TCRs above 1 in 1000 frequency stayed constant with DPC sensitization.

In the authors' workflow: Across samples, TCR counts had a median of roughly 96,000 and ranged from about 23,224 to 690,600. TCRdb called the RACE reads again in MiXCR, with one record for every CDR3 protein. TCRdb's processing, not the authors', yielded these V and J calls. The sample includes about 47,000 distinct CDR3 sequences, 4% to 4.5% of them seen just once. The receptor was isolated from a human donor in good health. Some clones in this sample may be carry-over from other donors' samples. This chain connects TRBV29-1 to TRBJ1-1, with TRBD1 as a possible D gene (5 bases). Sequencing was done on a sample of whole blood. Written as DNA, the CDR3 is TGCAGCGGGGGGGGGAACACTGAAGCTTTCTTT. Amino acids: CSGGGNTEAFF.